This TCR beta chain was found in a study of T cell clones after liver transplantation. In the study overall: Graft-donor-reactive sequences were compared with third-party-reactive TCRbeta sequences from pre-transplant mixed lymphocyte reactions. Without induction therapy, subjects received standard immunosuppression until 12-24 months post-transplant.

The CDR3 extends over 17 amino acids. V was pared by 7 bases and J by 0 bases, with 18 bases between. Per germline, CDR1 MNHEY and CDR2 SMNVEV (reference sequence). Data came from immunoSEQ multiplex PCR; TCRdb stores just in-frame clones and leaves some out. This sample has some 34,000 clones; around 94% occur once, and the top ten carry roughly 26%. This sequence originates from a human patient who received a liver transplant. Some T cells may be transferred from the graft donor. The chain recombines TRBV27 with TRBJ2-2; D not resolved. The material sequenced was CD8+ T cells from blood, taken 12 months after liver transplant. CDR3: CASNPRGWYANTGELFF. In DNA form, the CDR3 reads TGTGCCAGCAACCCGCGTGGATGGTACGCGAACACCGGGGAGCTGTTTTTT.